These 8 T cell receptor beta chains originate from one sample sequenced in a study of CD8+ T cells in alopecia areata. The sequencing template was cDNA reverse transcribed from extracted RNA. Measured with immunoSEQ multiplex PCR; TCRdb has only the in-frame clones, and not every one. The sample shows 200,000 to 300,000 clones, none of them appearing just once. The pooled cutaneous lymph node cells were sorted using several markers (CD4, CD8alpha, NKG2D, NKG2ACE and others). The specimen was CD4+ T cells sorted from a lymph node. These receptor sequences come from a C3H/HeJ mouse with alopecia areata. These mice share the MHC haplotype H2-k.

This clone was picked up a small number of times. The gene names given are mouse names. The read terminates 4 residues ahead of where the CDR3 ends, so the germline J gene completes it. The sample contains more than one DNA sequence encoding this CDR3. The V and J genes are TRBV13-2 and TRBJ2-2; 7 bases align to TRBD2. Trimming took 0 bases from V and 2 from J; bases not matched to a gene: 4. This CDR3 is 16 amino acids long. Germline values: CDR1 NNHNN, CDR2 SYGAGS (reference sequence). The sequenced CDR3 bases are TGTGCCAGCGGTGATGCAGGCTGGGGGAACACCGGG. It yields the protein CASGDAGWGNTG. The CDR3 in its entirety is CASGDAGWGNTGQLYF.

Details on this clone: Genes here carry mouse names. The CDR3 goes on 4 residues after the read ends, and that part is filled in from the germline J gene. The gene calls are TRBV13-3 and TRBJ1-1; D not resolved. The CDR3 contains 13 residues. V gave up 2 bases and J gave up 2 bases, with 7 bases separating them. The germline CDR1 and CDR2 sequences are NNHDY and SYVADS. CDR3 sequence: CASSEHSNTEVFF. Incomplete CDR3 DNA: TGTGCCAGCAGTGAACACAGCAACACA.

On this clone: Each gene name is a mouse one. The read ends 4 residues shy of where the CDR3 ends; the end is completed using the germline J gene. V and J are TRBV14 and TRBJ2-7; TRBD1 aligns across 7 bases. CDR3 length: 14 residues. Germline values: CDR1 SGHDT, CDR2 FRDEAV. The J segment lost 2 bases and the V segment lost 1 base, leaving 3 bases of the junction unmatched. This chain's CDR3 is CASSFEGQTYEQYF. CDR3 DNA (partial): TGTGCCAGCAGTTTCGAGGGACAGACCTAT.

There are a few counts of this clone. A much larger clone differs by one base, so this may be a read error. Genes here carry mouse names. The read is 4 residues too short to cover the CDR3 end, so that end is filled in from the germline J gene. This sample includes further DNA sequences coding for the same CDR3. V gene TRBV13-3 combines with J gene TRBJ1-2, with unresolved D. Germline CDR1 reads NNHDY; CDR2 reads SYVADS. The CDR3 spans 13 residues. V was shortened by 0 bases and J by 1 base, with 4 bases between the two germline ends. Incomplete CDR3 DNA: TGTGCCAGCAGTGATGCAATAAACTCC. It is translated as CASSDAINS. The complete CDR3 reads CASSDAINSDYTF.

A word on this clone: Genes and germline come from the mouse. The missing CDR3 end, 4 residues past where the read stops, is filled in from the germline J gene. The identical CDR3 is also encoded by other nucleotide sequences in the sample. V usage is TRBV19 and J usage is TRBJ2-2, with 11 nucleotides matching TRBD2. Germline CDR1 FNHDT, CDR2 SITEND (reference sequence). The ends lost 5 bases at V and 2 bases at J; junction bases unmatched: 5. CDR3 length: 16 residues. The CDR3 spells CASSAGTGGNTGQLYF. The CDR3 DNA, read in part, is TGTGCCAGCAGCGCTGGGACTGGGGGTAACACCGGG. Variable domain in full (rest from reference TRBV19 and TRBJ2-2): GGIITQTPKFLIGQEGQKLTLKCQQNFNHDTMYWYRQDSGKGLRLIYYSITENDLQKGDLSEGYDASREKKSSFSLTVTSAQKNEMAVFLCASSAGTGGNTGQLYFGEGSKLTVL.

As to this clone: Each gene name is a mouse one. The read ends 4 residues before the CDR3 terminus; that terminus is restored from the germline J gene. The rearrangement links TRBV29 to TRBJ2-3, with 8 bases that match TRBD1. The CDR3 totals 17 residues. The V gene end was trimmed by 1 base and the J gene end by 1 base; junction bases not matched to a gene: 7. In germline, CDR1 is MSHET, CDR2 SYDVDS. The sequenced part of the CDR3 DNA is TGTGCTAGCAGTTTATTTCCCCGGACAGGGCGTGCAGAA. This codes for CASSLFPRTGRAE. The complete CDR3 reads CASSLFPRTGRAETLYF.

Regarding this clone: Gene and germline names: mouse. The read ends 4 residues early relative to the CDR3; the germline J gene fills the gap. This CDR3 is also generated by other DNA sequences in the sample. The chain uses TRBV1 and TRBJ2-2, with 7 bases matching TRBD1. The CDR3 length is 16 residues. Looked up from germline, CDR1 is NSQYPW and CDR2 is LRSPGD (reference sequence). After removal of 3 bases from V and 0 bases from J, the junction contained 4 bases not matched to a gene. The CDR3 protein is CTCSAEGQTNTGQLYF. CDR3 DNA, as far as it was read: TGCACCTGCAGTGCTGAGGGACAGACAAACACCGGG.

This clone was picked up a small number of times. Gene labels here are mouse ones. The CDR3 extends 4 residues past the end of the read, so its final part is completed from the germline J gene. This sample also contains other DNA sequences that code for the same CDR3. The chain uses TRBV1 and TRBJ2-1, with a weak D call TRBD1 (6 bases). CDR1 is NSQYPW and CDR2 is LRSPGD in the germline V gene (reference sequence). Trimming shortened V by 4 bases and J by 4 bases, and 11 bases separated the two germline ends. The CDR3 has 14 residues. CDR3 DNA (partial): TGCACCTGCAGTGACCGGGACAATTATGCT. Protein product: CTCSDRDNYA. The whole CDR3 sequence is CTCSDRDNYAEQFF.